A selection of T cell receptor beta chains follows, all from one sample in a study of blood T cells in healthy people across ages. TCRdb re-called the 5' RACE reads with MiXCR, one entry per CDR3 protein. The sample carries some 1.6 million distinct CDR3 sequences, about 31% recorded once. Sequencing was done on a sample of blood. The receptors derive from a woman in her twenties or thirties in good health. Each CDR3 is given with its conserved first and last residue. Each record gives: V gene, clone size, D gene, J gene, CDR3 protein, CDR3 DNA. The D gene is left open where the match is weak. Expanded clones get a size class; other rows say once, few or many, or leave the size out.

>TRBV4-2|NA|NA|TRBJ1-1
CASSQGVGALEAFF
TGTGCCAGCAGCCAAGGTGTGGGGGCGCTTGAGGCTTTCTTT
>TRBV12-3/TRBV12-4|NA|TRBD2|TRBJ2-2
CASSWSGRTGELFF
TGTGCCAGCAGTTGGAGCGGGAGGACCGGGGAGCTGTTTTTT
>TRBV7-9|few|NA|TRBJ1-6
CASSLAENSPLHF
TGTGCCAGCAGCTTAGCGGAGAATTCACCCCTCCACTTT
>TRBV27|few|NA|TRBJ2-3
CASTTSKGRSGRTDTQYF
TGTGCCAGCACCACGTCGAAGGGACGGTCAGGGCGCACAGATACGCAGTATTTT
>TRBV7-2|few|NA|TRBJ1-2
CASSFGADGSGYTF
TGTGCCAGCAGCTTCGGGGCAGATGGCTCTGGCTACACCTTC
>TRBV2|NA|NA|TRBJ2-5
CASGGADQETRYF
TGTGCCAGCGGGGGGGCAGATCAAGAGACCCGGTACTTC
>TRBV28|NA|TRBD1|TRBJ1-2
CASSLFAGGGGYTF
TGTGCCAGCAGCCTTTTTGCAGGGGGCGGCGGCTACACCTTC
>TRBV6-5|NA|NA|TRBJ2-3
CASSPGTPPDTQYF
TGTGCCAGCAGTCCCGGGACGCCGCCAGATACGCAGTATTTT
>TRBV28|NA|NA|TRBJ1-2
CASSSGLLGYTF
TGTGCCAGCAGTTCGGGTCTATTGGGCTACACCTTC
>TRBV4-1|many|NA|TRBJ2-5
CASSQEGNQETQYF
TGCGCCAGCAGCCAAGAGGGCAACCAAGAGACCCAGTACTTC
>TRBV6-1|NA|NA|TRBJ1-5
CAGSEALGGRQAQHF
TGTGCCGGCAGTGAAGCCCTCGGCGGCCGTCAGGCCCAGCATTTT
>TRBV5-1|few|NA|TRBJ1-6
CASSLEGIYSPLHF
TGCGCCAGCAGCTTGGAGGGGATATATTCACCCCTCCACTTT
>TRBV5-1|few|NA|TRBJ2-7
CASSLAEWGRYEQYF
TGCGCCAGCAGCTTGGCCGAGTGGGGGCGTTACGAGCAGTACTTC
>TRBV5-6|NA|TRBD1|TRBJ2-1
CASSIPGQGPNEQFF
TGTGCCAGCAGCATACCGGGACAGGGGCCCAATGAGCAGTTCTTC
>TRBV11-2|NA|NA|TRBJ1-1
CASSYASQGEAFF
TGTGCCAGCAGCTACGCTTCCCAGGGTGAAGCTTTCTTT
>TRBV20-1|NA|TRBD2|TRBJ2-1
CSAGTSEYNEQFF
TGCAGTGCGGGGACTAGCGAATACAATGAGCAGTTCTTC
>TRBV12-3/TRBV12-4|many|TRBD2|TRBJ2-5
CASSYGGRGQETQYF
TGTGCCAGCAGTTATGGGGGGAGGGGTCAAGAGACCCAGTACTTC
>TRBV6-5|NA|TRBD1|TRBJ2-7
CASSDSRDRVHEQYF
TGTGCCAGCTCGGACTCTAGGGACAGGGTCCACGAGCAGTACTTC
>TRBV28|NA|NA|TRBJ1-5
CASNLRRGAGNQPQHF
TGTGCCAGCAACCTCCGGAGGGGCGCGGGAAATCAGCCCCAGCATTTT
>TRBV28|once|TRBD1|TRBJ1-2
CASSLGTGEFLVGYTF
TGTGCCAGCAGTTTAGGGACAGGGGAATTTTTAGTCGGCTACACCTTC
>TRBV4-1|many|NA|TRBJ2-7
CASSQTGTARVEQYF
TGCGCCAGCAGCCAAACCGGGACCGCTCGGGTCGAGCAGTACTTC
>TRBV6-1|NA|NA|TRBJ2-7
CASSEGFGGPYEQYF
TGTGCCAGCAGTGAAGGATTCGGGGGGCCCTACGAGCAGTACTTC
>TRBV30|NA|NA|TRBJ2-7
CAWARGYEQYF
TGTGCCTGGGCCCGGGGATACGAGCAGTACTTC
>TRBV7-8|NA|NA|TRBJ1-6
CASSSAPDSPLHF
TGTGCCAGTAGCTCAGCGCCGGATTCACCCCTCCACTTT
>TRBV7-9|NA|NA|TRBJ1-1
CASSAPGGPYTEAFF
TGTGCCAGCAGCGCTCCGGGAGGGCCTTACACTGAAGCTTTCTTT
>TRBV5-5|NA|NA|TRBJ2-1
CASSNIRTILTYNEQFF
TGTGCCAGCAGCAATATCCGGACTATCCTAACCTACAATGAGCAGTTCTTC
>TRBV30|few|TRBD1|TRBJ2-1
CAWSVLGTGAGNEQFF
TGTGCCTGGAGTGTACTTGGGACAGGGGCGGGCAATGAGCAGTTCTTC
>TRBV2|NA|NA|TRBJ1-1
CASSEFIGRLTEAFF
TGTGCCAGCAGTGAGTTTATTGGACGGCTCACTGAAGCTTTCTTT
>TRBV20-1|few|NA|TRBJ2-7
CSALIAGPDSEQYF
TGCAGTGCCCTAATAGCTGGGCCGGATAGCGAGCAGTACTTC
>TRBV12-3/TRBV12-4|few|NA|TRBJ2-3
CASSSNVGGTDTQYF
TGTGCCAGCAGTTCGAATGTGGGGGGCACAGATACGCAGTATTTT
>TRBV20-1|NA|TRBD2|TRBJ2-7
CSARPTAAGGFYGQYF
TGCAGTGCTAGACCTACGGCGGCGGGAGGTTTCTACGGGCAGTACTTC
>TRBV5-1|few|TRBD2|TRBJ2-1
CASSLAGKGRDEQFF
TGCGCCAGCAGCTTGGCGGGTAAGGGGAGGGATGAGCAGTTCTTC
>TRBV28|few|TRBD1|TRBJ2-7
CASSLLGQGYHYEQYF
TGTGCCAGCAGTTTACTGGGACAGGGGTATCATTACGAGCAGTACTTC
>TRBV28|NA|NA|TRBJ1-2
CASSGGRTNYGYTF
TGTGCCAGCAGCGGGGGGCGGACGAACTATGGCTACACCTTC
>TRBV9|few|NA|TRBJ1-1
CASSVSSGAEAFF
TGTGCCAGCAGCGTCTCTTCAGGGGCTGAAGCTTTCTTT
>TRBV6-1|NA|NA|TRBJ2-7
CASSEFKGICYEQYF
TGTGCCAGCAGTGAATTTAAGGGGATTTGCTACGAGCAGTACTTC
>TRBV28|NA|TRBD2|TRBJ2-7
CASSLSRLAGGLEQYF
TGTGCCAGCAGTTTATCCCGACTAGCGGGAGGCTTGGAGCAGTACTTC
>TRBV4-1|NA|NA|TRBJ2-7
CASSRPPQGRYEQYF
TGCGCCAGCAGCCGACCGCCACAGGGAAGGTACGAGCAGTACTTC